This T cell receptor (beta chain) was sequenced in a study of monozygotic twins with inflammatory bowel disease. From around 3.5 ug of total RNA, each TCR library was prepared. Two rounds of nested PCR, of approximately 16 and 10 cycles, were run on TCRalpha and TCRbeta cDNA. TCRdb re-called the 5' RACE reads; one entry per CDR3 protein, DNA not given. The sample's table shows 350,000 to 400,000 distinct CDR3 sequences. Study-wide results and caveats: In these data, no single strong IBD-associated signal or clonotype received support.

With respect to this clonotype: The antigen remains unidentified.

For every donor, one blood sample of about 2.5 ml was drawn. In germline, CDR1 is KGHDR, CDR2 SFDVKD. The CDR3 consists of 13 residues. This sequence joins TRBV24-1 and TRBJ1-4; as DNA is missing, the TRBD1 call by TCRdb cannot be tested. Material: blood. This TCR was sampled from a human donor with ulcerative colitis or Crohn's disease, or a healthy co-twin of an affected twin (not recorded which). Here the CDR3 reads CATSPPGAEKLFF.